The 21 T cell receptor beta chains below were found in one sample sequenced in a study of cytomegalovirus exposure and HLA in healthy donors. Amplification used 60 Vbeta primers and 13 Jbeta primers. Libraries were prepared by immunoSEQ multiplex PCR; TCRdb keeps only in-frame clonotypes and omits some of them. The sample carries a few hundred thousand clones, approximately 80% recorded once. The specimen was PBMCs. The receptors originated from a woman aged 40 to 49 in good health and CMV-seronegative.

The gene calls are TRBV7-9 and TRBJ2-1; D possibly corresponds to TRBD2 (5 bases). Between the trimmed V and J ends, which lost 8 bases and 8 bases, there was a span of 22 bases. The germline CDR1 and CDR2 sequences are SEHNR and FQNEAQ (reference sequence). CDR3 length equals 15 residues. CDR3 sequence reads: CASRDYLVLRDEQFF. The CDR3 nucleotides read TGTGCCAGCCGTGACTATCTCGTTCTTCGCGATGAGCAGTTCTTC.

The J gene is TRBJ2-2, the V gene TRBV27; 11 nucleotides agree with TRBD1. Unmatched junction bases numbered 11, after V lost 5 bases and J lost 0 bases. Germline V gene sequence: CDR1 MNHEY, CDR2 SMNVEV (reference sequence). The CDR3 runs to 19 residues. CDR3 sequence: CASSDRDGQGATNTGELFF. The CDR3 region has the DNA TGTGCCAGCAGTGACCGGGACGGACAGGGGGCAACGAACACCGGGGAGCTGTTTTTT.

As DNA, the CDR3 is TGTGCCAGCAGCTTAGTAGCAGGGAGCACAGATACGCAGTATTTT. This codes for CASSLVAGSTDTQYF. This chain joins TRBV7-9 and TRBJ2-3; possibly TRBD1 for D (5 bases). This CDR3 region has 15 residues. Between the trimmed V and J ends, which lost 1 base and 0 bases, there was a span of 8 bases. Per germline, CDR1 SEHNR and CDR2 FQNEAQ (reference sequence).

The chain carries TRBV28 and TRBJ1-1; 7 bases fit TRBD1. The V gene's germline CDR1 is MDHEN and CDR2 SYDVKM. The CDR3 has 12 residues. Trimming removed 4 bases from V and 6 bases from J; junction bases left unmatched: 2. The CDR3 is CASSSQGSEAFF. In DNA, the CDR3 is TGTGCCAGCAGTTCACAGGGGTCTGAAGCTTTCTTT.

This chain connects TRBV7-9 to TRBJ2-7, with D unclear. Germline V gene lookup returns CDR1 SEHNR and CDR2 FQNEAQ (reference sequence). CDR3 length: 13 amino acids. V dropped 6 bases and J dropped 7 bases, with 16 bases sitting between them. In DNA, the CDR3 is TGTGCCAGCAGAGATCCCCGGGTTTGGGAGCAGTACTTC. Translating it yields CASRDPRVWEQYF.

The rearrangement uses TRBV5-1 and TRBJ1-4; D ambiguous. CDR1 and CDR2 from the germline V gene are SGHRS and YFSETQ. This CDR3 has 16 residues. Trimming removed 3 bases from V and 4 bases from J, with 16 bases in between. The CDR3 is CASSWGGRSNNEKLFF. In DNA, the CDR3 is TGCGCCAGCAGCTGGGGAGGTCGGAGCAATAATGAAAAACTGTTTTTT.

The chain recombines TRBV14 with TRBJ2-2, with 12 bases identical to TRBD2. There are 18 residues in the CDR3. The V and J ends lost 2 bases and 7 bases, in that order; junction bases with no gene match: 11. Germline V gene sequence: CDR1 SGHDN, CDR2 FVKESK. The CDR3, as DNA: TGTGCCAGCAGCCAACGACTAGCGGGGGTTCAAGAAGACGGGGAGCTGTTTTTT. It encodes CASSQRLAGVQEDGELFF.

The chain combines TRBV12-5 with TRBJ2-2; D gene unclear. CDR3 length equals 13 residues. Between the trimmed V and J ends, which lost 3 bases and 2 bases, there was a span of 4 bases. Looked up from germline, CDR1 is LGHNT and CDR2 is FRNRAP. CDR3 DNA: TGTGCTAGTGGTTTTAGTAACACCGGGGAGCTGTTTTTT. It codes for CASGFSNTGELFF.

In its sample, this clone was seen a few times. This chain joins TRBV10-3 and TRBJ2-7; 8 positions match TRBD1. Germline CDR1 and CDR2: ENHRY and SYGVKD. This CDR3 region has 13 residues. V lost 6 bases to trimming and J lost 3 bases; unmatched junction nucleotides: 4. CDR3 region: CAISGQGSYEQYF. The CDR3 region has the DNA TGTGCCATCAGCGGACAGGGAAGCTACGAGCAGTACTTC.

The V call is TRBV9, the J call TRBJ1-1; no reliable D call. Trimming left V 1 base short and J 1 base short, with 5 bases between. The CDR3 spans 13 residues. Looked up from germline, CDR1 is SGDLS and CDR2 is YYNGEE. The CDR3 loop reads CASSVQANTEAFF. CDR3 coding DNA: TGTGCCAGCAGCGTACAGGCGAACACTGAAGCTTTCTTT. Complete variable domain (other parts from reference TRBV9 and TRBJ1-1): DSGVTQTPKHLITATGQRVTLRCSPRSGDLSVYWYQQSLDQGLQFLIQYYNGEERAKGNILERFSAQQFPDLHSELNLSSLELGDSALYFCASSVQANTEAFFGQGTRLTVV.

The chain joins TRBV7-2 to TRBJ2-5; D may be TRBD2 (6 bases). With 3 bases removed from V and 1 base from J, the gap between germline ends came to 9 bases. This CDR3 spans 14 amino acids. Looked up from germline, CDR1 is SGHTA and CDR2 is FQGNSA. Here the CDR3 reads CASSFGGPQETQYF. The DNA for the CDR3 is TGTGCCAGCAGCTTCGGGGGACCCCAAGAGACCCAGTACTTC.

The gene calls are TRBV6-6 and TRBJ1-4; D remains unclear. The CDR3 loop spans 14 amino acids. Germline lookup yields CDR1 MNHNY and CDR2 SVGAGI (reference sequence). V dropped 5 bases and J dropped 7 bases, with 14 bases sitting between them. CDR3 sequence: CASSPVGLGEKLFF. CDR3 coding DNA: TGTGCCAGCAGTCCCGTCGGGTTAGGTGAAAAACTGTTTTTT.

This clone was observed a handful of times. The chain has TRBV12-5 and TRBJ1-1; D unresolved. CDR1 LGHNT and CDR2 FRNRAP come from the germline V gene. The CDR3 contains 12 residues. The V gene lost 5 bases and the J gene lost 9 bases, with 13 bases spanning the gap. The CDR3: CASGPGRVQAFF. DNA of the CDR3: TGTGCTAGTGGTCCAGGCCGCGTACAAGCTTTCTTT.

This clone was seen a handful of times. As DNA, the CDR3 is TGTGCCAGCAGCGCCGACGGATGGCGGGGGATCAATGAGCAGTTCTTC. Amino acid sequence: CASSADGWRGINEQFF. The genes are TRBV9 and TRBJ2-1; 7 bases align to TRBD2. The CDR3 loop spans 16 amino acids. The V gene's germline CDR1 is SGDLS and CDR2 YYNGEE. Losses at the gene ends were 3 bases for V and 6 bases for J; bases not matched to a gene: 12.

V usage is TRBV7-9 and J usage is TRBJ2-1, with 15 bases that match TRBD2. Germline V gene data show CDR1 as SEHNR and CDR2 as FQNEAQ (reference sequence). J gave up 5 bases and V 4 bases, and 6 bases lay outside the gene matches. CDR3 length: 17 amino acids. CDR3 protein: CASSSGLAGGRNNEQFF. The CDR3 DNA reads TGTGCCAGCAGCTCAGGACTAGCGGGGGGGAGGAACAATGAGCAGTTCTTC.

V is TRBV30 and J is TRBJ1-1, with D unclear. The CDR3 is 11 amino acids. Trimming shortened V by 4 bases and J by 5 bases, and 8 bases separated the two germline ends. CDR1 GTSNPN and CDR2 SVGIG come from the germline V gene (reference sequence). The CDR3 DNA reads TGTGCCTGGATCGAGGGAACTGAAGCTTTCTTT. Residues: CAWIEGTEAFF. Supplemented by reference TRBV30 and TRBJ1-1, the full variable domain reads SQTIHQWPATLVQPVGSPLSLECTVEGTSNPNLYWYRQAAGRGLQLLFYSVGIGQISSEVPQNLSASRPQDRQFILSSKKLLLSDSGFYLCAWIEGTEAFFGQGTRLTVV.

This sequence joins TRBV7-2 and TRBJ2-5; a possible D gene is TRBD1 (7 bases). The V gene lost 4 bases and the J gene lost 5 bases, with 14 bases spanning the gap. Germline loops: CDR1 SGHTA, CDR2 FQGNSA. This CDR3 has 14 amino acids. CDR3 sequence: CASSYQGGVETQYF. CDR3 sequence (DNA): TGTGCCAGCAGCTATCAGGGGGGTGTGGAGACCCAGTACTTC.

The chain couples TRBV5-1 to TRBJ2-2; 10 bases agree with TRBD2. The CDR3 extends over 17 amino acids. The germline V gene encodes CDR1 SGHRS and CDR2 YFSETQ. V trimming: 6 bases; J trimming: 0 bases; junction bases outside the gene matches: 8. CDR3 coding DNA: TGCGCCAGCACGCTCCTACTAGCGGGGACGAACACCGGGGAGCTGTTTTTT. Translated, it gives CASTLLLAGTNTGELFF.

The CDR3 protein is CASGPGGQETQYF. CDR3 in DNA: TGCGCCAGCGGGCCGGGAGGGCAAGAGACCCAGTACTTC. The chain has TRBV5-1 and TRBJ2-5, with 8 bases identical to TRBD2. The J segment lost 2 bases and the V segment lost 7 bases, leaving 4 bases of the junction unmatched. The CDR3 consists of 13 residues. CDR1 is SGHRS and CDR2 is YFSETQ in the germline V gene.

The chain couples TRBV2 to TRBJ2-1; D may be TRBD1 (8 bases). Germline lookup yields CDR1 SNHLY and CDR2 FYNNEI. Trimming removed 10 bases from V and 6 bases from J, with 16 bases in between. This CDR3 is 13 amino acids long. The CDR3 loop is CATQTGEGNEQFF. CDR3 DNA sequence: TGTGCCACGCAGACAGGGGAGGGCAATGAGCAGTTCTTC.

V is TRBV11-2 and J is TRBJ2-3; 7 nucleotides agree with TRBD1. V was pared by 4 bases and J by 2 bases, with 9 bases of the junction left unmatched. The CDR3 consists of 16 residues. From germline, CDR1 is SGHAT and CDR2 FQNNGV. The CDR3 region has the DNA TGTGCCAGCAGCTGGGAACCGGGACAGTTCACAGATACGCAGTATTTT. The encoded protein is CASSWEPGQFTDTQYF.